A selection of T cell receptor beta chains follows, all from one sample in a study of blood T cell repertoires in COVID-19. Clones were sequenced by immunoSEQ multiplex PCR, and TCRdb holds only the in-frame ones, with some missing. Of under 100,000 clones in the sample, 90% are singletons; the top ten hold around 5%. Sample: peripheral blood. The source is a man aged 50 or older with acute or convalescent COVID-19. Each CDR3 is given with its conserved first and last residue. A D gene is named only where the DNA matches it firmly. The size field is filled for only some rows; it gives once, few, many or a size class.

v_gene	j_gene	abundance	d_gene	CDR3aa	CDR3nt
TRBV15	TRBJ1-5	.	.	CATSRDAHGGQPQHF	TGTGCCACCAGCAGAGATGCTCACGGAGGGCAGCCCCAGCATTTT
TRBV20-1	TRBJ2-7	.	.	CSASDGRRGEQYF	TGCAGTGCTAGTGACGGGAGAAGGGGCGAGCAGTACTTC
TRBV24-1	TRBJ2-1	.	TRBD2	CATSALAGGVDEQFF	TGTGCCACCAGTGCGTTAGCGGGAGGGGTCGATGAGCAGTTCTTC
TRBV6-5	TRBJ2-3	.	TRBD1	CASRTGQGADTQYF	TGTGCCAGCAGGACCGGACAGGGGGCAGATACGCAGTATTTT
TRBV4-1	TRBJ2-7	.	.	CASSQKESYEQYF	TGCGCCAGCAGCCAAAAGGAGTCCTACGAGCAGTACTTC
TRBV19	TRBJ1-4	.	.	CASSSPRGSNEKLFF	TGTGCCAGTAGTAGCCCAAGGGGATCTAATGAAAAACTGTTTTTT
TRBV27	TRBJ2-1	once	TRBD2	CASGLAGVIYNEQFF	TGTGCCAGCGGTTTAGCGGGAGTTATCTACAATGAGCAGTTCTTC
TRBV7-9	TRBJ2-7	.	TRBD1	CASSLTGGRGEQYF	TGTGCCAGCAGCCTGACAGGGGGCCGAGGAGAGCAGTACTTC
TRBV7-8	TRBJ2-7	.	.	CASSLEVTGYEQYF	TGTGCCAGCAGCTTAGAGGTGACGGGCTACGAGCAGTACTTC
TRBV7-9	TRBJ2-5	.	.	CASSPTGETQYF	TGTGCCAGCAGCCCCACGGGAGAGACCCAGTACTTC
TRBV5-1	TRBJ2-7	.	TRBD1	CASRSGTGFYEQYF	TGCGCCAGCAGGTCCGGGACAGGGTTCTACGAGCAGTACTTC
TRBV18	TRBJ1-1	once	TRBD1	CASRGQLNTEAFF	TGTGCCAGCCGGGGACAGCTGAACACTGAAGCTTTCTTT
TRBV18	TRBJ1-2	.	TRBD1	CASSPPGQAYGYTF	TGTGCCAGCTCACCACCGGGACAGGCCTATGGCTACACCTTC
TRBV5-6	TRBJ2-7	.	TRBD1	CASSHGQGTYEQYF	TGTGCCAGCAGCCACGGACAGGGTACCTACGAGCAGTACTTC
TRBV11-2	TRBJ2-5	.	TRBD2	CASSPRTSGSQTQYF	TGTGCCAGCAGCCCTAGGACTAGCGGGAGTCAGACCCAGTACTTC
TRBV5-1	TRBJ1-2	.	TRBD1	CASSPGTGNYGYTF	TGCGCCAGCAGCCCCGGGACAGGGAACTATGGCTACACCTTC
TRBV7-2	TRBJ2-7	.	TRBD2	CATSTGTSGYEQYF	TGTGCCACCTCGACCGGGACTAGCGGCTACGAGCAGTACTTC
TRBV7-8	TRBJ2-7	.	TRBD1	CASRNRDSSYEQYF	TGTGCCAGCAGGAACCGGGACAGTTCGTACGAGCAGTACTTC
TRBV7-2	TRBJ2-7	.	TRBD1	CASSTIPGGSVEQYF	TGTGCCAGCAGCACCATTCCAGGGGGCTCGGTCGAGCAGTACTTC
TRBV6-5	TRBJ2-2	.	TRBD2	CASSYHTGGGELFF	TGTGCCAGCAGTTACCACACGGGGGGCGGGGAGCTGTTTTTT
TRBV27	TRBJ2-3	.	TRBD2	CASSSAGRDGTDTQYF	TGTGCCAGCAGTTCGGCCGGGAGGGATGGCACAGATACGCAGTATTTT
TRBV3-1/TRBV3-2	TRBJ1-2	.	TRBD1	CASSRLDRENGYTF	TGTGCCAGCAGCCGCCTCGACAGGGAAAATGGCTACACCTTC
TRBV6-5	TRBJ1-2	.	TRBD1	CASLKGDRGYTF	TGTGCCAGCCTTAAAGGGGACAGGGGCTACACCTTC
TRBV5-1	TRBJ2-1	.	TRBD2	CASSPGASGTYNEQFF	TGCGCCAGCAGCCCGGGGGCTAGCGGGACCTACAATGAGCAGTTCTTC
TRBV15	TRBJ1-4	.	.	CATSREGTRWEKLFF	TGTGCCACCAGCAGAGAGGGGACAAGATGGGAAAAACTGTTTTTT
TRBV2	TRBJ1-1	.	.	CASRSNRAFF	TGTGCCAGCAGGAGCAATCGGGCTTTCTTT
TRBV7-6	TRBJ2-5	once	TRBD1	CASSHFSGQGFQETQYF	TGTGCCAGCAGCCATTTTTCGGGACAGGGCTTCCAAGAGACCCAGTACTTC
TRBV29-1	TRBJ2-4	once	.	CSVAGFLAKNIQYF	TGCAGCGTGGCGGGTTTTCTAGCCAAAAACATTCAGTACTTC
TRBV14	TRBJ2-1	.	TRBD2	CASSQETEWGGYNEQFF	TGTGCCAGCAGCCAAGAAACGGAGTGGGGGGGCTACAATGAGCAGTTCTTC
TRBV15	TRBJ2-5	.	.	CATSRDPLRERTQYF	TGTGCCACCAGCAGAGATCCTCTGCGCGAGAGGACCCAGTACTTC
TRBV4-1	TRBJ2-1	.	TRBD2	CASSQVAGGPRGEQFF	TGCGCCAGCAGCCAAGTGGCGGGAGGGCCTCGGGGTGAGCAGTTCTTC
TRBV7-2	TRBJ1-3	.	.	CASSLFSGSDSGNTIYF	TGTGCCAGCAGCTTATTTTCAGGGTCTGACTCTGGAAACACCATATATTTT
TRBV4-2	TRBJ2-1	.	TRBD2	CASSQGTSGRDNEQFF	TGTGCCAGCAGCCAAGGTACTAGCGGGAGAGACAATGAGCAGTTCTTC
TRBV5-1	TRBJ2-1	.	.	CASSSRDSGGVEQFF	TGCGCCAGCAGCTCGCGGGACTCCGGTGGGGTCGAGCAGTTCTTC
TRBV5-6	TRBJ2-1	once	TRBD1	CASSLNRGREQFF	TGTGCCAGCAGCTTAAACAGGGGTAGGGAGCAGTTCTTC
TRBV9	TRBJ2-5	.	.	CASSPSPQAQETQYF	TGTGCCAGCAGCCCCAGTCCCCAGGCACAAGAGACCCAGTACTTC
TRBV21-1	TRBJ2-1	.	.	CASSLPGRQGALAGVEDEQFF	TGTGCCAGCAGCCTTCCAGGAAGACAGGGAGCACTAGCGGGAGTGGAGGATGAGCAGTTCTTC
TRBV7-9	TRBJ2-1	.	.	CASSLGLIYNEQFF	TGTGCCAGCAGCTTAGGACTAATTTACAATGAGCAGTTCTTC
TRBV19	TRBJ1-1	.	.	CASSVGQNTEAFF	TGTGCCAGTAGTGTCGGACAGAACACTGAAGCTTTCTTT
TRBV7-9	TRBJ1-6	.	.	CASSLTRDGGGTLHF	TGTGCCAGCAGCTTAACGAGGGACGGCGGGGGGACCCTCCACTTT
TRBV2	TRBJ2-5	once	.	CASNKWTARETQYF	TGTGCCAGCAATAAATGGACAGCGAGGGAGACCCAGTACTTC
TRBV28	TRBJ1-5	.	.	CASSWYRVTSNQPQHF	TGTGCCAGCAGTTGGTACAGGGTTACGAGCAATCAGCCCCAGCATTTT
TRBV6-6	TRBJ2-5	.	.	CASSSVRTLYQETQYF	TGTGCCAGCAGTTCGGTCAGGACACTATACCAAGAGACCCAGTACTTC
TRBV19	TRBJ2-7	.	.	CASSIGGGHYEQYF	TGTGCCAGTAGTATAGGGGGGGGACACTACGAGCAGTACTTC
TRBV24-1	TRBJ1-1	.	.	CATSDPGGGRVNTEAFF	TGTGCCACCAGTGATCCCGGGGGGGGACGGGTGAACACTGAAGCTTTCTTT
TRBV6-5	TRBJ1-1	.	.	CASSLTGTTNTEAFF	TGTGCCAGCAGCCTTACCGGGACAACCAACACTGAAGCTTTCTTT
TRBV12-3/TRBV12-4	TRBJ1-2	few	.	CASSFGGDYGYTF	TGTGCCAGCAGCTTCGGAGGGGACTATGGCTACACCTTC
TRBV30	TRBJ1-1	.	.	CAWSRAPGTEAFF	TGTGCCTGGAGTCGAGCCCCGGGGACTGAAGCTTTCTTT
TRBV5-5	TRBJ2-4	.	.	CASSSILDRAKNIQYF	TGTGCCAGCAGCTCCATCCTAGACAGGGCCAAAAACATTCAGTACTTC
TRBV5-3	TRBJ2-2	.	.	CARRKKLNTGELFF	TGTGCCAGAAGAAAAAAACTGAACACCGGGGAGCTGTTTTTT
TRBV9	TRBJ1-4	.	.	CASSPRIGTGGEKLFF	TGTGCCAGCAGCCCGAGGATTGGGACGGGGGGGGAAAAACTGTTTTTT
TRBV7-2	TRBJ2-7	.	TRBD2	CASSRIFSGRSSYEQYF	TGTGCCAGCAGCCGGATTTTTAGCGGGAGGAGCTCCTACGAGCAGTACTTC
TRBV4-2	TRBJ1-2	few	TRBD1	CASSQAGTGGSGGYTF	TGTGCCAGCAGCCAAGCCGGGACAGGGGGAAGCGGTGGCTACACCTTC
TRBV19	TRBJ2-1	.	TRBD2	CASISGLADNEQFF	TGTGCCAGTATCTCGGGACTAGCGGACAATGAGCAGTTCTTC